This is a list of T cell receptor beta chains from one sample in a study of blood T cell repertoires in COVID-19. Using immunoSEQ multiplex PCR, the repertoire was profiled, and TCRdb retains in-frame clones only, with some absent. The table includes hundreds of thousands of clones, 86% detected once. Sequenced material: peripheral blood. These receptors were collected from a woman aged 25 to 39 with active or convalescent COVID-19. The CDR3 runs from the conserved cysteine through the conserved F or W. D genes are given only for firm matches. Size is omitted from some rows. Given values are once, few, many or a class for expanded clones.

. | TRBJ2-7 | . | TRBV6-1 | CASSEQRSGYSYEQYF | TGTGCCAGCAGTGAACAACGTTCGGGGTACTCCTACGAGCAGTACTTC
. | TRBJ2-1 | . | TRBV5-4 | CASSPPSDNEQFF | TGTGCCAGCAGCCCCCCCTCGGACAATGAGCAGTTCTTC
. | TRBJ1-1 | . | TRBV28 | CASSRTLMNTEAFF | TGTGCCAGCAGCCGGACACTTATGAACACTGAAGCTTTCTTT
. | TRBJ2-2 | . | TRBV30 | CAWSVLRGPDTGELFF | TGTGCCTGGAGTGTACTTAGGGGCCCGGACACCGGGGAGCTGTTTTTT
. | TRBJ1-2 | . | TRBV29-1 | CSAQRMSYGYTF | TGCAGCGCCCAGCGGATGAGCTATGGCTACACCTTC
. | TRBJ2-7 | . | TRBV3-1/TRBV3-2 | CASSPSGPYEQYF | TGTGCCAGCAGCCCAAGCGGGCCCTACGAGCAGTACTTC
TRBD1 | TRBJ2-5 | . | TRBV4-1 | CASSHRDIGTGGRETQYF | TGCGCCAGCAGCCATCGTGATATCGGGACAGGGGGCCGGGAGACCCAGTACTTC
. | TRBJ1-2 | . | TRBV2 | CASRRTPGGYTF | TGTGCCAGCCGGCGGACCCCGGGGGGCTACACCTTC
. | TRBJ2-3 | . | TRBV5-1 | CASSLERVTDTQYF | TGCGCCAGCAGCTTAGAGCGGGTCACAGATACGCAGTATTTT
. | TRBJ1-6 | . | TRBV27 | CASSLLRGSPLHF | TGTGCCAGCAGTTTACTGCGGGGTTCACCCCTCCACTTT
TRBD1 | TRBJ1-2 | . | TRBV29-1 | CSVADRGANYGYTF | TGCAGCGTTGCAGACAGGGGCGCTAACTATGGCTACACCTTC
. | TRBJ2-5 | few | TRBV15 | CATSNPGFAETQYF | TGTGCCACCAGCAACCCAGGGTTTGCAGAGACCCAGTACTTC
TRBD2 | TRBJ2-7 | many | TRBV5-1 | CASSLAVAGAYEQYF | TGCGCCAGCAGCTTGGCCGTAGCGGGAGCCTACGAGCAGTACTTC
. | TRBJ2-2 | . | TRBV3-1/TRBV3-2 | CASSQEWQGYTGELFF | TGTGCCAGCAGCCAAGAATGGCAGGGGTACACCGGGGAGCTGTTTTTT
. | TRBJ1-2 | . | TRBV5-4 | CASSFSTQGKYGYTF | TGTGCCAGCAGCTTTTCGACGCAGGGGAAATATGGCTACACCTTC
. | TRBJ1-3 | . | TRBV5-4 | CASSLEQGSGNTIYF | TGTGCCAGCAGCTTGGAACAGGGCTCTGGAAACACCATATATTTT
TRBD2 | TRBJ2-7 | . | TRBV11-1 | CASSQRLAGSYEQYF | TGTGCCAGCAGCCAAAGACTAGCGGGCTCCTACGAGCAGTACTTC
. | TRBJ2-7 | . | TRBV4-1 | CASSQEGPYEQYF | TGCGCCAGCAGCCAGGAGGGACCCTACGAGCAGTACTTC
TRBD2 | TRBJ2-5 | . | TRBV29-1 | CSVRIAGGGETQYF | TGCAGCGTGAGAATAGCGGGGGGTGGGGAGACCCAGTACTTC
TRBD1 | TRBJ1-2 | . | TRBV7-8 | CASSLWGQEGGYTF | TGTGCCAGCAGCTTATGGGGACAGGAGGGTGGCTACACCTTC